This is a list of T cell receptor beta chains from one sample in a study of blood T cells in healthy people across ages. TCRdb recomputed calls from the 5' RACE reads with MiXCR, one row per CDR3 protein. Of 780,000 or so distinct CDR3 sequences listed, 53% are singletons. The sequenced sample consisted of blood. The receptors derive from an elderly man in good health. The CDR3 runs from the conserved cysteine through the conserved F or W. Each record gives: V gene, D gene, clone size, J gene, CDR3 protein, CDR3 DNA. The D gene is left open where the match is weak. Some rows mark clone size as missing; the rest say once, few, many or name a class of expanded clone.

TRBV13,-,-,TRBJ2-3,CASSSTGHRYAYF,TGTGCCAGCAGCTCTACAGGCCACAGATACGCGTATTTT
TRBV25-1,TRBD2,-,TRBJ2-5,CASSGDFPAGEETQYF,TGTGCCAGCAGTGGCGACTTCCCAGCGGGAGAGGAGACCCAGTACTTC
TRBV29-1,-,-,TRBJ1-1,CSVVPRITEAFF,TGCAGCGTTGTCCCCCGGATTACTGAAGCTTTCTTT
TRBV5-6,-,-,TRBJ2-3,CASSMGRGRTADTQYF,TGTGCCAGCAGCATGGGCAGGGGCCGGACAGCAGATACGCAGTATTTT
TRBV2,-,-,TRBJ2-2,CASGRDQVTGELFF,TGTGCCAGCGGCCGGGACCAAGTCACCGGGGAGCTGTTTTTT
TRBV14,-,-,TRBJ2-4,CASSQGRVSNIQYF,TGTGCCAGCAGCCAAGGGCGGGTATCGAACATTCAGTACTTC
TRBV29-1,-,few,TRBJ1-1,CSVEVGGMNTEAFF,TGCAGCGTTGAAGTGGGTGGAATGAACACTGAAGCTTTCTTT
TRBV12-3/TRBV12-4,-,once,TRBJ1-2,CASSLASGAHYGYTF,TGTGCCAGCAGTTTAGCGTCGGGGGCGCACTATGGCTACACCTTC
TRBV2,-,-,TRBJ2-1,CASSEGAELDEQFF,TGTGCCAGCAGTGAAGGTGCCGAGTTGGATGAGCAGTTCTTC
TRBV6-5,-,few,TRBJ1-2,CASRKTGTKYGYTF,TGTGCCAGCAGAAAAACCGGGACAAAATATGGCTACACCTTC
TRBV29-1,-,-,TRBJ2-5,CSVLSAYNEQYF,TGCAGCGTTTTGTCAGCGTACAATGAGCAGTACTTC
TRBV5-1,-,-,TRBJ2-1,CASSSGVGGNEQFF,TGCGCCAGCAGTTCCGGGGTAGGCGGGAATGAGCAGTTCTTC
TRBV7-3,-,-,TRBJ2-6,CASSPTGQAGANVLTF,TGTGCCAGCAGCCCGACGGGTCAGGCCGGGGCCAACGTCCTGACTTTC
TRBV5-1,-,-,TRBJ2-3,CASSLEGGYTQYF,TGCGCCAGCAGCTTGGAAGGCGGCTATACGCAGTATTTT
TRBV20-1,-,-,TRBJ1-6,CSASGRRASDSPLHF,TGCAGTGCTAGTGGAAGACGGGCGTCGGATTCACCCCTCCACTTT
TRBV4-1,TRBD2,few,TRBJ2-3,CASSQDQVTSGSVRYAYF,TGCGCCAGCAGCCAAGATCAAGTTACTAGCGGGAGTGTGAGATACGCGTATTTT
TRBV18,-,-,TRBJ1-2,CASAGETNYGYTF,TGTGCCAGCGCAGGGGAAACTAACTATGGCTACACCTTC
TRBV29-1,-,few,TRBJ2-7,CSVEVLFGRPQTYNEQYF,TGCAGCGTTGAAGTTTTATTCGGAAGGCCACAAACCTACAATGAGCAGTACTTC
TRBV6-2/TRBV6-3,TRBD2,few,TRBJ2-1,CASSYAAGDNEQFF,TGTGCCAGCAGTTACGCAGCGGGGGACAATGAGCAGTTCTTC
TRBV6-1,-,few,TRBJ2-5,CAGRRGQQETQYF,TGTGCCGGACGGCGGGGTCAACAAGAGACCCAGTACTTC
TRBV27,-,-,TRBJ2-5,CASSPADRYQETQYF,TGTGCCAGCAGTCCTGCCGACCGTTACCAAGAGACCCAGTACTTC
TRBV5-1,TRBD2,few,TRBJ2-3,CASSLPLAGGADTQYF,TGCGCCAGCAGCTTGCCACTAGCGGGAGGCGCAGATACGCAGTATTTT
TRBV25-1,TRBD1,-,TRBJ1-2,CASSETGVGYTF,TGTGCCAGCAGTGAAACAGGGGTAGGCTACACCTTC
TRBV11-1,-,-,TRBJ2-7,CASSSPSNGGYEQYF,TGTGCCAGCAGCTCCCCCTCCAACGGCGGATACGAGCAGTACTTC
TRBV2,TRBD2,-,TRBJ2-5,CASLPVGGRETQYF,TGTGCCAGCCTGCCCGTGGGAGGGCGAGAGACCCAGTACTTC
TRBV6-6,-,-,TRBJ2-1,CASSYGATEQFF,TGTGCCAGCAGTTACGGGGCAACAGAGCAGTTCTTC
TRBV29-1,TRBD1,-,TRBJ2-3,CSVEGGTGGSDTQYF,TGCAGCGTTGAAGGAGGGACAGGGGGTTCGGATACGCAGTATTTT
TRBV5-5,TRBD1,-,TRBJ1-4,CASSLDGTGWEKLFF,TGTGCCAGCAGCTTGGACGGGACAGGTTGGGAAAAACTGTTTTTT